This T cell receptor beta chain was obtained from a study of identical twins. CDR3 length: 15 residues. With 4 bases removed from V and 2 bases from J, the gap between germline ends came to 13 bases. Germline CDR1 reads SGHRS; CDR2 reads YFSETQ. Via MiXCR, TCRdb re-called the 5' RACE reads, giving one row per CDR3 protein. Among some 1,600,000 distinct CDR3 sequences listed, about 30% were seen once. The sample consisted of cord blood. This receptor was identified in a newborn girl in good health. The chain employs TRBV5-1 and TRBJ2-4, with unresolved D. The DNA of the CDR3 is TGCGCCAGCAGCCCAGTTGCTGGGACCAAAAACATTCAGTACTTC. Its protein product is CASSPVAGTKNIQYF.